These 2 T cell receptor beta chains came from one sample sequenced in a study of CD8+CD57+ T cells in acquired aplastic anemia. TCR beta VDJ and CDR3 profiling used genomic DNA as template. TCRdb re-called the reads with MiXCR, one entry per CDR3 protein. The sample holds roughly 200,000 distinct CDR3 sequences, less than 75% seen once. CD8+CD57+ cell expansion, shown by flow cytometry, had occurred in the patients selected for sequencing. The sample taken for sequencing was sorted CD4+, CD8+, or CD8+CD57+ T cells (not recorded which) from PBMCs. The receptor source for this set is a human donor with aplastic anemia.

In nucleotides, the CDR3 is TGCAGTGCTATAGCGGCCCAAGAGACCCAGTACTTC. Amino acid sequence: CSAIAAQETQYF. The J gene is TRBJ2-5, the V gene TRBV20-1; D is possibly TRBD2 (6 bases). Trimming removed 4 bases at V and 1 base at J, with 7 bases between. The CDR3 contains 12 residues. Germline CDR1 and CDR2: DFQATT and SNEGSKA (reference sequence).

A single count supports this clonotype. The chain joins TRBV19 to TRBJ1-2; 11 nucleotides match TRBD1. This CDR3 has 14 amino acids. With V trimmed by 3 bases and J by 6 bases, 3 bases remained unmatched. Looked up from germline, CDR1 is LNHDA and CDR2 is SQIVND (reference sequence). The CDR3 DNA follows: TGTGCCAGTAGTATGGACAGGGGGCAGAATGGCTACACCTTC. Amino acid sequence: CASSMDRGQNGYTF.